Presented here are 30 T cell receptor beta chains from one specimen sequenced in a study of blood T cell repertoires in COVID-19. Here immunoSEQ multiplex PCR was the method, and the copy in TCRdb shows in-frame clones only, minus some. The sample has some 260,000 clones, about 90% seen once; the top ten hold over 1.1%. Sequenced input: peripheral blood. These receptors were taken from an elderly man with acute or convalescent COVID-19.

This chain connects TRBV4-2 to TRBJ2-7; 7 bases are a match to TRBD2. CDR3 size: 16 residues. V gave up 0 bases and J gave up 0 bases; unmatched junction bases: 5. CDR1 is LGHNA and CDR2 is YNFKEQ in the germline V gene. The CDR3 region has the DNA TGTGCCAGCAGCCAAGATCCCCGGGGGGTCTCCTACGAGCAGTACTTC. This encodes CASSQDPRGVSYEQYF.

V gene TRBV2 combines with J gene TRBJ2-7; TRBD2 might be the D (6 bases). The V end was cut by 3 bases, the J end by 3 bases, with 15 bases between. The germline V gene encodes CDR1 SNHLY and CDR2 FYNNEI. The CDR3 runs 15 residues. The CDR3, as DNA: TGTGCCAGCAGTGATTCAGGGCTAGCGCTCTACGAGCAGTACTTC. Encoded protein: CASSDSGLALYEQYF.

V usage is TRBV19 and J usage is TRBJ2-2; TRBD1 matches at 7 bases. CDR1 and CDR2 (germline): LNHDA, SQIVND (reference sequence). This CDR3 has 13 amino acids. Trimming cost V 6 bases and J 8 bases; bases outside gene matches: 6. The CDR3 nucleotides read TGTGCCAGTAGGAGGGGGCCGAGGGGGGAGCTGTTTTTT. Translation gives CASRRGPRGELFF.

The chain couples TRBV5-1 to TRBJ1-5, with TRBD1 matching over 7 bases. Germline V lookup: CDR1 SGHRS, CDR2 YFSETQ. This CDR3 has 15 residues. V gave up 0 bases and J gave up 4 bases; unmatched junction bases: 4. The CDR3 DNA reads TGCGCCAGCAGCTTGGATACAGGGGAGAATCAGCCCCAGCATTTT. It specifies CASSLDTGENQPQHF.

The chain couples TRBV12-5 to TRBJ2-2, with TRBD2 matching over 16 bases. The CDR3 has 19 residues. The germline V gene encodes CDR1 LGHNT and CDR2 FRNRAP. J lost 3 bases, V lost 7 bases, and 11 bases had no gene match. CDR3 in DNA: TGTGCTAGTGCTCAGACCGGGACTAGCGGGAGGGCCTACACCGGGGAGCTGTTTTTT. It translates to CASAQTGTSGRAYTGELFF.

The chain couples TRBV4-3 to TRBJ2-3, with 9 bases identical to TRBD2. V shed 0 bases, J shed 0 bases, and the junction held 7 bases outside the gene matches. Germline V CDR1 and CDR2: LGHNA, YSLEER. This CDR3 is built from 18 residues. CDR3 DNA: TGCGCCAGCAGCCAAGATTTGCCTAGCGGGGATAGCACAGATACGCAGTATTTT. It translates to CASSQDLPSGDSTDTQYF.

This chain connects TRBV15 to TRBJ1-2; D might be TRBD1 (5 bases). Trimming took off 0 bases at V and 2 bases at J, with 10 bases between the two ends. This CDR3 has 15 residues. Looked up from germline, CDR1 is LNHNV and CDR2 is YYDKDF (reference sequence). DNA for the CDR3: TGTGCCACCAGCAGAGATTTGGCAGGGAACTATGGCTACACCTTC. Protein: CATSRDLAGNYGYTF.

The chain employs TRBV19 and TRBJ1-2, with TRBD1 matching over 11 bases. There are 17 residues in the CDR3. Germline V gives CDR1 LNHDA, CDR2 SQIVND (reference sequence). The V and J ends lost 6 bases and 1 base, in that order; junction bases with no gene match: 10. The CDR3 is CASSQPGTGGVNYGYTF. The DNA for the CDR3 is TGTGCCAGTAGCCAGCCCGGGACAGGGGGAGTTAACTATGGCTACACCTTC.

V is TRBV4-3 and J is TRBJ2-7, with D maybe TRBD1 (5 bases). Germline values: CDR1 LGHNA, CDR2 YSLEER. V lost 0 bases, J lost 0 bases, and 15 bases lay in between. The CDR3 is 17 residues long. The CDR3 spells CASSQEAWTTSSYEQYF. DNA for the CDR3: TGCGCCAGCAGCCAAGAAGCCTGGACAACCAGCTCCTACGAGCAGTACTTC.

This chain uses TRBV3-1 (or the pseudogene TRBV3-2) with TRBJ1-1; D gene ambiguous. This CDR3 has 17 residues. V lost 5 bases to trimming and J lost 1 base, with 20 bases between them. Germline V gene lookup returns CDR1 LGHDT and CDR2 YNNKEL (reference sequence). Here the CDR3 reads CASSSTALGRRNTEAFF. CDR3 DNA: TGTGCCAGCAGCTCGACGGCTTTAGGGAGGAGGAACACTGAAGCTTTCTTT.

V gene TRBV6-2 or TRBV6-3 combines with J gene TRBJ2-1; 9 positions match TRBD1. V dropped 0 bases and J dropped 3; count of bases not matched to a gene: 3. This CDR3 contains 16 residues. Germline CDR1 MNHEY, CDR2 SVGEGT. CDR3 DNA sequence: TGTGCCAGCAGTTACTCCGGGACAGGGCTCTACAATGAGCAGTTCTTC. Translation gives CASSYSGTGLYNEQFF.

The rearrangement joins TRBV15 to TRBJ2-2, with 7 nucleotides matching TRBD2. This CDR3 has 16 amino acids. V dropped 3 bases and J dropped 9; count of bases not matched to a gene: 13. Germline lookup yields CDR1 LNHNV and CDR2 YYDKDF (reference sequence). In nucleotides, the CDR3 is TGTGCCACCAGCAGGGACTACACCTCGGGAGGAAGGGAGCTGTTTTTT. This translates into CATSRDYTSGGRELFF.

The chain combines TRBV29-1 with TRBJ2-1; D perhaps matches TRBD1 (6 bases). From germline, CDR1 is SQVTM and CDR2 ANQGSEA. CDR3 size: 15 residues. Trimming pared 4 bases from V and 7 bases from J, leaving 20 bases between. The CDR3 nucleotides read TGCAGCGTTGCAACCACGAGGACAGAATCAAATGAGCAGTTCTTC. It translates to CSVATTRTESNEQFF.

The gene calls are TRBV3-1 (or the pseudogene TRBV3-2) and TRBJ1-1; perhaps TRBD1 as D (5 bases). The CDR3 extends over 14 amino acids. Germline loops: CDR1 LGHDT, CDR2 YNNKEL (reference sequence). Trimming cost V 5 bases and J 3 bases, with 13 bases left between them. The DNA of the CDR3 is TGTGCCAGCAGCTTTACTCAGGGCTACACTGAAGCTTTCTTT. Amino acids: CASSFTQGYTEAFF.

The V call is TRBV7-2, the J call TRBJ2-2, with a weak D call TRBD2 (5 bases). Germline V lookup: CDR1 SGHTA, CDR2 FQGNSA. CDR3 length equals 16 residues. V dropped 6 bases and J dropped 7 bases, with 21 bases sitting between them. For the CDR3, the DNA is TGTGCCAGCAGGCCTGCGATAGCGAGTGGTCACGGGGAGCTGTTTTTT. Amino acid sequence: CASRPAIASGHGELFF.

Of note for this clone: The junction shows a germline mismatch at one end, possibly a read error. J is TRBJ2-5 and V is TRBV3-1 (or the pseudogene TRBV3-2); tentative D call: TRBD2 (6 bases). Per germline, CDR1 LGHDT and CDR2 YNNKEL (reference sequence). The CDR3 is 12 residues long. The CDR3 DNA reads TGTGCCAGCAGCCACGGACCGGGGGTTTTTGACTTC. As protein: CASSHGPGVFDF.

This chain's CDR3 is CASSPGEMRTEAFF. CDR3 coding DNA: TGTGCCAGCAGCCCCGGTGAGATGAGAACTGAAGCTTTCTTT. The gene calls are TRBV4-2 and TRBJ1-1; D unresolved. The CDR3 is 14 amino acids. V was cut by 4 bases and J by 5 bases, with 14 bases left in between. CDR1 is LGHNA, CDR2 YNFKEQ, per germline.

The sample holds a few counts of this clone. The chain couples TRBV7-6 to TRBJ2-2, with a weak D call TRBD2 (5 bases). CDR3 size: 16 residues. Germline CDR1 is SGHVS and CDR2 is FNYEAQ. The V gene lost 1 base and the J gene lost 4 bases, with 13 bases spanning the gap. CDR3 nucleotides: TGTGCCAGCAGCTTAGAACCCTCGGCGGGCACCGGGGAGCTGTTTTTT. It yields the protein CASSLEPSAGTGELFF.

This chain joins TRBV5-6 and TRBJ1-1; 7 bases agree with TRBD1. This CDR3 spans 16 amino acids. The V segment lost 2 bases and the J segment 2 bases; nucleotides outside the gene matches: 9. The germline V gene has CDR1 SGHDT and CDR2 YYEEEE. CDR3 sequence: CASSFLVGTANTEAFF. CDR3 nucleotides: TGTGCCAGCAGCTTCTTAGTCGGGACAGCAAACACTGAAGCTTTCTTT.

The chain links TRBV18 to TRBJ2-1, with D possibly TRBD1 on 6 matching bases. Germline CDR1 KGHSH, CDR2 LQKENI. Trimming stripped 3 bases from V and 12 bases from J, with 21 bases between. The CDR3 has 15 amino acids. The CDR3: CASSPTDSPVLRQFF. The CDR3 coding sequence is TGTGCCAGCTCACCGACGGACAGCCCGGTTCTCCGGCAGTTCTTC.

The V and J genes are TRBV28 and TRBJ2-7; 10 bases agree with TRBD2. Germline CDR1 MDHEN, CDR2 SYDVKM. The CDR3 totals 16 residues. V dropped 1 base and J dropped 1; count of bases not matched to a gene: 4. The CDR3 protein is CASSLFEREGSYEQYF. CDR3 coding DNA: TGTGCCAGCAGTTTATTCGAGCGGGAGGGGTCCTACGAGCAGTACTTC.

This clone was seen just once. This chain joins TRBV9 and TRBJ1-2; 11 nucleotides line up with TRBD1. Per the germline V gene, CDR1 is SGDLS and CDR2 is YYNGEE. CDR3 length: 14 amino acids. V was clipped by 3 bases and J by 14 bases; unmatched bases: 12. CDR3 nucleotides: TGTGCCAGCAGCGCCGAAGGACAGGGGGCCGTCTTAACCTTC. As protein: CASSAEGQGAVLTF.

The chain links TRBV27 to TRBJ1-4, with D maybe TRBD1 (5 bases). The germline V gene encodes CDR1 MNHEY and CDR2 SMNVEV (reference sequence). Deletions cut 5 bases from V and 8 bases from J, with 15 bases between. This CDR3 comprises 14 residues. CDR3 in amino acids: CASSLAGYSEKLFF. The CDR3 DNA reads TGTGCCAGCAGTCTGGCAGGGTATAGCGAAAAACTGTTTTTT. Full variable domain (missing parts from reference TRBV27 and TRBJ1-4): EAQVTQNPRYLITVTGKKLTVTCSQNMNHEYMSWYRQDPGLGLRQIYYSMNVEVTDKGDVPEGYKVSRKEKRNFPLILESPSPNQTSLYFCASSLAGYSEKLFFGSGTQLSVL.

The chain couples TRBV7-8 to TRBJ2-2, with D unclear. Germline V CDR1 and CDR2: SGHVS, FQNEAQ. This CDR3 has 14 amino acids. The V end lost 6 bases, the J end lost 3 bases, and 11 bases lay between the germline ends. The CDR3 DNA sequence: TGTGCCAGCAGGGTAGCTTCGGACACCGGGGAGCTGTTTTTT. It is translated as CASRVASDTGELFF.

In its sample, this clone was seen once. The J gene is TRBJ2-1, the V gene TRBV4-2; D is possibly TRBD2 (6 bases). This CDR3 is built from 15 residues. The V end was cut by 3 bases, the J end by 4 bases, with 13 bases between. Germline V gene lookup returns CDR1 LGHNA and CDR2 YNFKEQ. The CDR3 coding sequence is TGTGCCAGCAGCCAGGCGGGGCCCGGGTACAATGAGCAGTTCTTC. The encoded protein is CASSQAGPGYNEQFF.

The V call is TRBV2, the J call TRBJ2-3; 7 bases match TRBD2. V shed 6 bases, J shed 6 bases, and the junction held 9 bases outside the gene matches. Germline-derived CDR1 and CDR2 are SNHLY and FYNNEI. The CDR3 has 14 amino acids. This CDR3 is CASRREYDGDTQYF. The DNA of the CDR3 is TGTGCCAGCAGGCGGGAGTACGACGGGGATACGCAGTATTTT. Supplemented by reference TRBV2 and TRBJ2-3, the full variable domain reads EPEVTQTPSHQVTQMGQEVILRCVPISNHLYFYWYRQILGQKVEFLVSFYNNEISEKSEIFDDQFSVERPDGSNFTLKIRSTKLEDSAMYFCASRREYDGDTQYFGPGTRLTVL.

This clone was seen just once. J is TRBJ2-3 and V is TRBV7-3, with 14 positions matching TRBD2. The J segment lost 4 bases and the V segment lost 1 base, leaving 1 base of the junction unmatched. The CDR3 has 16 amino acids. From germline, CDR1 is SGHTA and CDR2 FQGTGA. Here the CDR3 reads CASSLRLAGGPDTQYF. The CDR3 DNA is TGTGCCAGCAGCTTAAGACTAGCGGGAGGGCCAGATACGCAGTATTTT.

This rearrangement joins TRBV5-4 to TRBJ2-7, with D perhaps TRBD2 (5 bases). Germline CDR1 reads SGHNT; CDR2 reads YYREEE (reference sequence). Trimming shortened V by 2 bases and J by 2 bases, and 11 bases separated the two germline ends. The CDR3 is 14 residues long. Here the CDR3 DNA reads TGTGCCAGCAGCTTCCGGACTCCACCCTACGAGCAGTACTTC. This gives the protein CASSFRTPPYEQYF.

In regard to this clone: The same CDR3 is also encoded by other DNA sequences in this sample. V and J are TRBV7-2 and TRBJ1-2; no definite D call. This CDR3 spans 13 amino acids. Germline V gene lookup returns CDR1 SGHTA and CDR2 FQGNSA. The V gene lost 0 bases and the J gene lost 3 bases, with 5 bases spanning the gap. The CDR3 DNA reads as TGTGCCAGCAGCTTAGCGCGGGACTATGGCTACACCTTC. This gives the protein CASSLARDYGYTF.

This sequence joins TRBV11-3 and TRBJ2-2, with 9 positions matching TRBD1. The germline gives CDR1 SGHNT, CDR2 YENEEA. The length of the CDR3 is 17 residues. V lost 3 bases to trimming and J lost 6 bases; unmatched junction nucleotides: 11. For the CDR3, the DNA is TGTGCCAGCAGCTTCAACCCAGGACAGGGGTACCCCGGGGAGCTGTTTTTT. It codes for CASSFNPGQGYPGELFF.